These 2 T cell receptor beta chains were all obtained from the same sample, sequenced in a study of blood T cells in healthy people across ages. Using a J-beta primer mix together with a sample-barcoded 5' primer, a second PCR was run for roughly 7 to 12 cycles. Each CDR3 protein gets one entry after TCRdb re-called the 5' RACE reads with MiXCR. Among more than 1,400,000 distinct CDR3 sequences listed, 42% were seen once. Sequenced: blood. These receptors all come from a woman under 30 in good health.

About this clonotype: One end of the junction is discordant with germline, which a read error may explain. V and J are TRBV5-1 and TRBJ1-1, with D possibly being TRBD1 (5 bases). The germline V gene encodes CDR1 SGHRS and CDR2 YFSETQ. The CDR3 has 14 residues. DNA for the CDR3: TGCGCAAGCAGCCCGGGGGTATTAAACACTGAAGCTTTCTTT. This sequence encodes CASSPGVLNTEAFF. The whole variable domain, filled in from reference TRBV5-1 and TRBJ1-1, reads KAGVTQTPRYLIKTRGQQVTLSCSPISGHRSVSWYQQTPGQGLQFLFEYFSETQRNKGNFPGRFSGRQFSNSRSEMNVSTLELGDSALYLCASSPGVLNTEAFFGQGTRLTVV.

The chain combines TRBV3-1 with TRBJ2-1, with D tentatively TRBD2 (5 bases). V lost 4 bases, J lost 4 bases, and 17 bases lay in between. Germline V gene data show CDR1 as LGHDT and CDR2 as YNNKEL (reference sequence). This CDR3 spans 16 amino acids. The CDR3 sequence is CASSPKRGILYNEQFF. The CDR3 nucleotides are TGTGCCAGCAGCCCTAAACGGGGAATCCTTTACAATGAGCAGTTCTTC.